Following are 5 T cell receptor beta chains from one sample sequenced in a study of CD8 T cells in ankylosing spondylitis. TCRdb ran MiXCR on the 5' RACE reads and lists one entry per CDR3 protein. Of a few hundred thousand distinct CDR3 sequences listed, 20% to 25% are singletons. Specimen: blood, either unsorted or a sorted T cell fraction (not recorded which). The receptors originated from a female donor with ankylosing spondylitis or in good health (not recorded which).

This chain links TRBV11-2 with TRBJ2-1, with 7 bases matching TRBD1. Trimming cost V 5 bases and J 3 bases; bases outside gene matches: 4. Germline V gene lookup returns CDR1 SGHAT and CDR2 FQNNGV. The CDR3 is 14 amino acids. The CDR3 nucleotides read TGTGCCAGCAGCAGGGACAGTTTCTACAATGAGCAGTTCTTC. Translating it yields CASSRDSFYNEQFF.

This chain uses TRBV10-3 with TRBJ2-7; 14 positions match TRBD2. This CDR3 contains 15 residues. J was trimmed by 3 bases and V by 3 bases; bases with no gene match: 1. The V gene's germline CDR1 is ENHRY and CDR2 SYGVKD. The CDR3 loop is CAISEGLAGGYEQYF. In nucleotides, the CDR3 is TGTGCCATCAGTGAAGGACTAGCGGGAGGCTACGAGCAGTACTTC.

V and J are TRBV20-1 and TRBJ2-7, with D possibly being TRBD1 (6 bases). Germline CDR1 reads DFQATT; CDR2 reads SNEGSKA (reference sequence). CDR3 length: 16 amino acids. Trimming took off 3 bases at V and 3 bases at J, with 21 bases between the two ends. The CDR3: CSARRAGVVIDYEQYF. The CDR3 DNA is TGCAGTGCTAGGCGGGCAGGGGTTGTCATAGACTACGAGCAGTACTTC.

This clonotype appeared a few times. In DNA, the CDR3 is TGTGCCAGCAGCTTCGGGGGTGTGAACACTGAAGCTTTCTTT. Translated, it gives CASSFGGVNTEAFF. The rearrangement links TRBV7-9 to TRBJ1-1; D perhaps matches TRBD1 (5 bases). This CDR3 contains 14 residues. V lost 3 bases and J lost 0, with 8 bases in between. Looked up from germline, CDR1 is SEHNR and CDR2 is FQNEAQ (reference sequence).

The sample holds many counts of this clonotype. The chain links TRBV20-1 to TRBJ1-1, with 12 nucleotides matching TRBD1. Germline V CDR1 and CDR2: DFQATT, SNEGSKA (reference sequence). This CDR3 region has 14 residues. J gave up 5 bases and V 3 bases, and 4 bases lay outside the gene matches. The CDR3 is CSASRDRGLTEAFF. The CDR3 DNA reads TGCAGTGCTAGCCGGGACAGGGGGCTTACTGAAGCTTTCTTT.